A single T cell receptor beta chain is shown here with its context. Its target is unknown. Generated by immunoSEQ multiplex PCR, the TCRdb table keeps only in-frame clones and is missing some. The sample includes 65,000 to 80,000 clones, roughly nine tenths seen only once; the top ten take roughly 3.9%. The sample originates from a study of T cell responses to AZD1222 COVID-19 vaccine. Germline assignment: CDR1 SGHNT and CDR2 YYREEE (reference sequence). Between the trimmed V and J ends, which lost 3 bases and 5 bases, there was a span of 20 bases. The CDR3 contains 17 residues. Study-level findings and limits: The donors showed a predominance of white British ancestry and of females, with possible underestimation of clonal diversity.

This clonotype was obtained from an adult in good health. This sample comprised peripheral blood, obtained on day 0 of AZD1222 vaccination. The rearrangement uses TRBV5-4 and TRBJ2-2; TRBD1 or TRBD2 may be the D gene (6 bases each). The CDR3 nucleotides are TGTGCCAGCAGCTCTCTAGCTTCGGGGGCCGTTACCGGGGAGCTGTTTTTT. This sequence encodes CASSSLASGAVTGELFF.